The rows below give T cell receptor beta chains drawn from one sample of a study of blood T cell repertoires in COVID-19. TCRdb's copy holds only in-frame clones and misses some; the assay was immunoSEQ multiplex PCR. The sample shows about 150,000 clones, 80% to 90% of them seen only once. Sequenced sample: peripheral blood. The receptors were gathered from a woman between 45 and 65 years old in a cohort sampled during active or convalescent COVID-19. The CDR3 runs from the conserved cysteine through the conserved F or W. D genes are given only for firm matches. Expanded clones get a size class; other rows say once, few or many, or leave the size out.

TGCGCCAGCAGTCCTAGGGACAGAGTTCTCTCTGGAAACACCATATATTTT CASSPRDRVLSGNTIYF . TRBJ1-3 TRBV23-1 TRBD1
TGTGCCAGCAGGCAGGGGATGAGCGGTCCCTACGAGCAGTACTTC CASRQGMSGPYEQYF . TRBJ2-7 TRBV6-6 .
TGTGCCAGCAAGCCTCGACTAGCGGGGGCTTCTGGGGAGCAGTACTTC CASKPRLAGASGEQYF few TRBJ2-7 TRBV7-6 TRBD2
TGTGCCAGCATGGATTATCGGGACTATGGCTACACCTTC CASMDYRDYGYTF . TRBJ1-2 TRBV6-5 .
TGTGCCAGCAGCCTTCAGGGGGCTAATTCACCCCTCCACTTT CASSLQGANSPLHF . TRBJ1-6 TRBV5-4 TRBD1
TGTGCCAGCGGTGGCGGGGGGGGCACAGATACGCAGTATTTT CASGGGGGTDTQYF . TRBJ2-3 TRBV6-6 TRBD2
TGTGCCAGCAGCTTTGGGGGCGCGACTTCACCCCTCCACTTT CASSFGGATSPLHF . TRBJ1-6 TRBV7-2 .
TGTGCCAGCAGCTTAGCCGGGACAGGGGTCTCGGCTGAAGCTTTCTTT CASSLAGTGVSAEAFF . TRBJ1-1 TRBV7-9 TRBD1
TGTGCCAGCAGCTTAGGAGGGGGCTCGGGTAACTATGGCTACACCTTC CASSLGGGSGNYGYTF . TRBJ1-2 TRBV7-2 TRBD1
TGTGCCAGCAGAGAGGGACAGGGGGGGACACCCCTCCACTTT CASREGQGGTPLHF once TRBJ1-6 TRBV2 TRBD1
TGTGCCAGCAGACAGGGTATGAACACTGAAGCTTTCTTT CASRQGMNTEAFF . TRBJ1-1 TRBV12-3/TRBV12-4 .
TGTGCCTGGGCCGGGCAAGAGGGAACTGAAGCTTTCTTT CAWAGQEGTEAFF . TRBJ1-1 TRBV30 .
TGTGCTAGTGGTACACTACGGGGTGTGAACACTGAAGCTTTCTTT CASGTLRGVNTEAFF . TRBJ1-1 TRBV12-5 .
TGCGCCAGCATCAACCCTCCGGGACAGGGCTTTAGGAACACTGAAGCTTTCTTT CASINPPGQGFRNTEAFF once TRBJ1-1 TRBV10-1 TRBD1
TGTGCCAGCTCACCATACGAGGGCTCCAACTATGGCTACACCTTC CASSPYEGSNYGYTF . TRBJ1-2 TRBV18 .
TGTGCCAGCAGTGAAGCTAATCACCGACAGGGCAGCGACGCTTTCTTT CASSEANHRQGSDAFF . TRBJ1-1 TRBV2 TRBD1
TGCAGTGCTAGTCCTAGCGGGGGGGCGAATGAGCAGTTCTTC CSASPSGGANEQFF many TRBJ2-1 TRBV20-1 TRBD2
TGCGCCAGCAGCCAAGATTGGACTAGCGGGGCGGGTGAGCAGTTCTTC CASSQDWTSGAGEQFF . TRBJ2-1 TRBV4-3 TRBD2
TGTGCCAGTAGCGGGCGACAGGCCCCGTATAGCAATCAGCCCCAGCATTTT CASSGRQAPYSNQPQHF once TRBJ1-5 TRBV19 .
TGTGCCATCAGTGAGACAGGGAACACTGAAGCTTTCTTT CAISETGNTEAFF . TRBJ1-1 TRBV10-3 .
TGTGCCAGCTCACCCACAGGCCAACCGAACACTGAAGCTTTCTTT CASSPTGQPNTEAFF . TRBJ1-1 TRBV18 .
TGTGCCAGCTCACCAACCGGGTTACAAGAGACCCAGTACTTC CASSPTGLQETQYF . TRBJ2-5 TRBV18 .
TGTGCCAGCAGTGAAGCGGGACAGTCTAATGAAAAACTGTTTTTT CASSEAGQSNEKLFF few TRBJ1-4 TRBV6-1 TRBD1
TGCGCCAGCAGCCAAGACAACAATAGCAATCAGCCCCAGCATTTT CASSQDNNSNQPQHF few TRBJ1-5 TRBV4-3 .
TGCGCCAGCAGCTTGGAACAGACAGATACGCAGTATTTT CASSLEQTDTQYF once TRBJ2-3 TRBV5-1 .
TGTGCCTGGAGTGCCAGTAGCAATCAGCCCCAGCATTTT CAWSASSNQPQHF . TRBJ1-5 TRBV30 .
TGCGCCAGCAGCCCTATCCGGGGGAGGGGGAACACTGAAGCTTTCTTT CASSPIRGRGNTEAFF . TRBJ1-1 TRBV5-1 .
TGTGCCAGTAGTATCGACAGGGGGGAACGCGAGCAGTACTTC CASSIDRGEREQYF . TRBJ2-7 TRBV19 TRBD1
TGTGCCAGTAGTATAGATTCCTTCCCGGTCGGGGTTACCGAGCAGTACTTC CASSIDSFPVGVTEQYF . TRBJ2-7 TRBV19 .
TGTGCCAGCAGGCCTGACAGATATGGCTACACCTTC CASRPDRYGYTF . TRBJ1-2 TRBV6-5 .
TGTGCCAGCAGTCAAGGGGCCCTCTCTGGAAACACCATATATTTT CASSQGALSGNTIYF . TRBJ1-3 TRBV25-1 .
TGTGCCAGCAGCCAAGCCGACAAATGCGAGCAGTACTTC CASSQADKCEQYF . TRBJ2-7 TRBV3-1/TRBV3-2 .
TGTGCCACCCCCGACGGGGGAAGGGATGGAAACACCATATATTTT CATPDGGRDGNTIYF . TRBJ1-3 TRBV24-1 .